This TCR beta chain derives from a study of blood T cell repertoires in COVID-19. Study overall: Material from acute and convalescent COVID-19 was sourced from the United States, Italy and Spain. PBMCs, B-cell-depleted T cells, or T cells provided the cDNA or gDNA that made up the material.

The CDR3 runs 15 residues. The germline V gene encodes CDR1 MNHNS and CDR2 SASEGT. The V segment lost 0 bases and the J segment 9 bases; nucleotides outside the gene matches: 8. Under the authors' procedure: Estimation of nucleated cell counts was performed using reference gene primer amplification. Generated by immunoSEQ multiplex PCR, the TCRdb table keeps only in-frame clones and is missing some. V, J and clone size were drawn from that table, and D and trimming were deduced from the DNA. Of tens of thousands of clones detected, more than 75% appear once; the ten largest clones hold roughly 5%. This receptor was obtained from a woman aged 80 or over with acute or convalescent COVID-19. This chain uses TRBV6-1 with TRBJ1-3, with 7 bases fitting TRBD1. Sequencing was carried out using peripheral blood. CDR3 in amino acids: CASSEARGGESTIYF. CDR3 DNA: TGTGCCAGCAGTGAAGCAAGAGGGGGCGAAAGCACCATATATTTT.